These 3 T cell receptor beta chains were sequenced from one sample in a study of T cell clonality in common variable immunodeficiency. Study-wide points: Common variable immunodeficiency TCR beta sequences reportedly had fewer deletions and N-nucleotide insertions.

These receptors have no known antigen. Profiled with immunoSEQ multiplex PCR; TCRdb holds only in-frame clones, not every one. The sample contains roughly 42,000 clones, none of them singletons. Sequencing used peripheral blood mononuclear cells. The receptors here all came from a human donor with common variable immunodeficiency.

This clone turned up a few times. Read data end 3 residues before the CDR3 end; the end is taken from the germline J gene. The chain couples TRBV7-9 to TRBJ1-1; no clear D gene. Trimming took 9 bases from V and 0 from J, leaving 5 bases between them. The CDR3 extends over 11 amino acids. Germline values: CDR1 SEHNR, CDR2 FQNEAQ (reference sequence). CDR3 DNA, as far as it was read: TGTGCCAGTTCATTGAACACTGAA. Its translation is CASSLNTE. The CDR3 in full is CASSLNTEAFF.

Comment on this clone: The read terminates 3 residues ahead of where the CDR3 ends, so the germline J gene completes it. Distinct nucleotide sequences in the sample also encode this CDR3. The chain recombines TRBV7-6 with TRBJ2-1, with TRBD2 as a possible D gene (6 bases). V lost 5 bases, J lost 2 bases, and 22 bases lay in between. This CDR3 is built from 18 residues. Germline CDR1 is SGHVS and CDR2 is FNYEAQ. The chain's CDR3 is CASSLLAVQNTAYNEQFF. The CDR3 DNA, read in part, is TGTGCCAGCAGCCTCTTAGCGGTACAAAACACTGCCTACAATGAG.

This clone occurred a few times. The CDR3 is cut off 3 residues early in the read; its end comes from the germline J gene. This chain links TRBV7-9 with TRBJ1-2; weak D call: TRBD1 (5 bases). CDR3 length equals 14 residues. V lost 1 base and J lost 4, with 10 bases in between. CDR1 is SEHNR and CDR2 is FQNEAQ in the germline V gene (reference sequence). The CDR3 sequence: CASSLGAGPYGYTF. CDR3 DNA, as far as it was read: TGTGCCAGCAGCTTAGGAGCAGGGCCCTATGGC.